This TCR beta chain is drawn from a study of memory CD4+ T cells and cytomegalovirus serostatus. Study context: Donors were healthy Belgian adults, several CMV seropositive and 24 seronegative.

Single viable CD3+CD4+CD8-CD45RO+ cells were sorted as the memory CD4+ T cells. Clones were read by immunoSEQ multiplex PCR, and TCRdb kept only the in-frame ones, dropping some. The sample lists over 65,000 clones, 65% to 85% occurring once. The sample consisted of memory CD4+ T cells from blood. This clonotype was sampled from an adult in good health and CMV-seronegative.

The CDR3 coding sequence is TGCGCCAGCAGTGAGTTAGGGTTGGGCACTGAAGCTTTCTTT. Encoded protein: CASSELGLGTEAFF. This chain connects TRBV10-2 to TRBJ1-1; no reliable D call. Germline loops: CDR1 WSHSY, CDR2 SAAADI. The CDR3 is 14 residues long. V was trimmed by 1 base and J by 4 bases, leaving 10 bases between them.